This T cell receptor (beta chain) was recorded in a study of T cells in Graves' hyperthyroidism and ophthalmopathy. This clonotype was detected many times. Germline lookup yields CDR1 MNHNS and CDR2 SASEGT. The CDR3 contains 12 residues. Trimming shortened V by 6 bases and J by 7 bases, and 10 bases separated the two germline ends. Using RNA transcripts as the source, TCR beta CDR3 regions were amplified. A set of HTBI primers served as the primers for a first-round RT-PCR of the TCR CDR3. TCRdb re-called the multiplex PCR reads with MiXCR, one entry per CDR3 protein. Of hundreds of thousands of distinct CDR3 sequences detected, about 15% appear once; the ten largest clones hold about 12%. With duration under 3 months, ophthalmopathy was active: Clinical Activity Score at least 3, NOSPECS at least 4. Criteria for exclusion of patients were uncontrolled infection, other autoimmune disease, pregnancy or lactation. Clinical symptoms, serum thyroxine, TRAb, thyroid ultrasound and orbital computed tomography informed diagnoses.

V gene TRBV6-1 combines with J gene TRBJ1-5, with a weak D call TRBD1 (5 bases). The sequenced material came from blood. This receptor was identified in a man aged 18-30 years with Graves' ophthalmopathy. The CDR3 loop is CASSGGVQPQHF. For the CDR3, the DNA is TGTGCCAGCAGCGGGGGTGTCCAGCCCCAGCATTTT.